A single sample gave rise to the 25 T cell receptor beta chains below, sequenced in a study of blood T cell repertoires in COVID-19. Produced via immunoSEQ multiplex PCR; TCRdb's table is partial and in-frame only. The table lists approximately 140,000 clones, 84% of them singletons. What was sequenced was peripheral blood. The origin of the receptors is a man in his 70s with acute or convalescent COVID-19.

The chain recombines TRBV1 with TRBJ1-2; the DNA was not used to check the table's D call, TRBD1. TRBV1 is a listed pseudogene. The CDR3 is 19 residues long. The chain's CDR3 is CTSSHPGVGRGVSNYGYTF. CDR3 bases: TGCACCAGCAGCCACCCCGGGGTGGGCAGGGGCGTTTCTAACTATGGCTACACCTTC.

V and J are TRBV18 and TRBJ2-7; 9 nucleotides agree with TRBD2. Losses at the gene ends were 5 bases for V and 0 bases for J; bases not matched to a gene: 5. Germline loops: CDR1 KGHSH, CDR2 LQKENI. This CDR3 contains 15 residues. The CDR3 reads CASSGGLASSYEQYF. The CDR3 DNA reads TGTGCCAGCTCAGGAGGACTAGCGAGCTCCTACGAGCAGTACTTC.

This rearrangement joins TRBV3-1 (or the pseudogene TRBV3-2) to TRBJ1-4, with D possibly being TRBD1 (6 bases). From germline, CDR1 is LGHDT and CDR2 YNNKEL (reference sequence). The CDR3 contains 14 residues. V was pared by 8 bases and J by 5 bases, with 15 bases between. The CDR3 region is CASGRTEVNEKLFF. CDR3 DNA: TGTGCCAGCGGTCGGACAGAGGTAAATGAAAAACTGTTTTTT.

In DNA form, the CDR3 reads TGTGCCAGCAGCTTCGGACAGGGCAAAGGGTATGGCTACACCTTC. Encoded protein: CASSFGQGKGYGYTF. The rearrangement joins TRBV11-2 to TRBJ1-2; 8 nucleotides match TRBD1. CDR1 SGHAT and CDR2 FQNNGV come from the germline V gene. This CDR3 has 15 residues. V gave up 3 bases and J gave up 5 bases; unmatched junction bases: 8.

V is TRBV5-4 and J is TRBJ1-2, with 9 bases identical to TRBD1. CDR1 and CDR2 (germline): SGHNT, YYREEE (reference sequence). There are 15 residues in the CDR3. Germline trimming cut 3 bases from V and 5 bases from J; bases unmatched to any gene: 8. The CDR3, as DNA: TGTGCCAGCAGCTCCCCGGGACAGGGCTTATATGGCTACACCTTC. It specifies CASSSPGQGLYGYTF. The full variable domain, completed using reference TRBV5-4 and TRBJ1-2, is ETGVTQSPTHLIKTRGQQVTLRCSSQSGHNTVSWYQQALGQGPQFIFQYYREEENGRGNFPPRFSGLQFPNYSSELNVNALELDDSALYLCASSSPGQGLYGYTFGSGTRLTVV.

The rearrangement links TRBV19 to TRBJ2-6, with a weak D call TRBD1 (6 bases). With 0 bases removed from V and 4 bases from J, the gap between germline ends came to 13 bases. CDR1 and CDR2 from the germline V gene are LNHDA and SQIVND (reference sequence). This CDR3 has 17 amino acids. CDR3 DNA: TGTGCCAGTAGTATAGAAACAGGGAGTGCAGGGGCCAACGTCCTGACTTTC. Translation gives CASSIETGSAGANVLTF.

This chain links TRBV5-6 with TRBJ1-2; a weak D match, TRBD1 (6 bases). V was clipped by 4 bases and J by 5 bases, with 12 bases between them. CDR3 length: 13 amino acids. CDR1 is SGHDT, CDR2 YYEEEE, per germline. The CDR3 spells CASSVGGGYGYTF. The CDR3 DNA follows: TGTGCCAGCAGCGTAGGGGGAGGGTATGGCTACACCTTC. Full variable domain (remainder filled in from reference TRBV5-6 and TRBJ1-2): DAGVTQSPTHLIKTRGQQVTLRCSPKSGHDTVSWYQQALGQGPQFIFQYYEEEERQRGNFPDRFSGHQFPNYSSELNVNALLLGDSALYLCASSVGGGYGYTFGSGTRLTVV.

The rearrangement links TRBV12-3 or TRBV12-4 to TRBJ2-7; D unclear. The V end lost 5 bases, the J end lost 2 bases, and 10 bases lay between the germline ends. CDR3 length: 13 amino acids. In nucleotides, the CDR3 is TGTGCCAGCAGTGTGTCTAGAGCCTACGAGCAGTACTTC. Its translation: CASSVSRAYEQYF.

This chain links TRBV29-1 with TRBJ2-7, with D perhaps TRBD1 (5 bases). Germline V gives CDR1 SQVTM, CDR2 ANQGSEA. The CDR3 runs to 12 residues. V was trimmed by 4 bases and J by 6 bases, leaving 13 bases between them. The CDR3 loop is CSVGGSIVEQYF. DNA for the CDR3: TGCAGCGTTGGGGGCAGTATTGTCGAGCAGTACTTC.

This clone is a singleton in its sample. V and J are TRBV15 and TRBJ2-3, with 8 bases that match TRBD1. In germline, CDR1 is LNHNV, CDR2 YYDKDF (reference sequence). The length of the CDR3 is 16 residues. J gave up 1 base and V 3 bases, and 6 bases lay outside the gene matches. The CDR3 region is CATSSPDRGRTDTQYF. The CDR3 DNA reads as TGTGCCACCAGCAGCCCTGACAGGGGACGCACAGATACGCAGTATTTT.

This clone was seen a single time. The V and J genes are TRBV12-5 and TRBJ2-3; 8 bases line up with TRBD2. Germline CDR1 is LGHNT and CDR2 is FRNRAP. V trimming: 5 bases; J trimming: 4 bases; junction bases outside the gene matches: 11. The CDR3 contains 16 residues. CDR3 bases: TGTGCTAGTGGTCAATACCGAGCGGGGGTGCCAGATACGCAGTATTTT. Translation gives CASGQYRAGVPDTQYF.

V is TRBV9 and J is TRBJ1-1; D is unresolved. The CDR3 has 14 amino acids. Trimming left V 0 bases short and J 1 base short, with 7 bases between. Germline CDR1 and CDR2: SGDLS and YYNGEE. The CDR3 DNA sequence: TGTGCCAGCAGCGTAGGACATCCGAACACTGAAGCTTTCTTT. This codes for CASSVGHPNTEAFF.

This clone was recorded once. The chain uses TRBV2 and TRBJ2-7; TRBD1 matches at 7 bases. Germline loops: CDR1 SNHLY, CDR2 FYNNEI. The CDR3 has 11 amino acids. J lost 9 bases, V lost 6 bases, and 5 bases had no gene match. CDR3 in amino acids: CASRMGQPQYF. CDR3 DNA sequence: TGTGCCAGCAGGATGGGACAGCCGCAGTACTTC.

The J gene is TRBJ2-1, the V gene TRBV24-1, with D perhaps matching TRBD2 (5 bases). The CDR3 has 14 residues. CDR1 is KGHDR and CDR2 is SFDVKD in the germline V gene. V was cut by 4 bases and J by 6 bases, with 12 bases left in between. CDR3 amino acids: CATSDPGGSNEQFF. Written as DNA, the CDR3 is TGTGCCACCAGTGACCCCGGCGGGTCCAATGAGCAGTTCTTC.

The rearrangement joins TRBV18 to TRBJ1-1; D gene uncertain. The germline CDR1 and CDR2 sequences are KGHSH and LQKENI. The V gene lost 4 bases and the J gene lost 5 bases, with 8 bases spanning the gap. This CDR3 contains 12 residues. CDR3 in DNA: TGTGCCAGCTCACAAGAGGGAACTGAAGCTTTCTTT. It codes for CASSQEGTEAFF.

This CDR3 is CATDRGNSGNTIYF. CDR3 bases: TGTGCCACCGACAGGGGCAACTCTGGAAACACCATATATTTT. J is TRBJ1-3 and V is TRBV7-9, with 8 bases aligning to TRBD1. The CDR3 consists of 14 residues. The V and J ends lost 10 bases and 0 bases, in that order; junction bases with no gene match: 5. CDR1 is SEHNR, CDR2 FQNEAQ, per germline (reference sequence).

This rearrangement joins TRBV19 to TRBJ1-2; 9 positions agree with TRBD1. Germline lookup yields CDR1 LNHDA and CDR2 SQIVND (reference sequence). Unmatched junction bases numbered 7, after V lost 7 bases and J lost 1 base. CDR3 length equals 15 residues. DNA of the CDR3: TGTGCCAGTACCCTACAGGGGGCAGATAACTATGGCTACACCTTC. Protein: CASTLQGADNYGYTF.

This chain uses TRBV11-3 with TRBJ2-7; D might be TRBD1 (5 bases). This CDR3 comprises 12 residues. V was pared by 3 bases and J by 5 bases, with 8 bases between. Looked up from germline, CDR1 is SGHNT and CDR2 is YENEEA. The CDR3 DNA follows: TGTGCCAGCAGCTTTGACAGTGACGAGCAGTACTTC. This codes for CASSFDSDEQYF.

The chain joins TRBV6-5 to TRBJ2-2; perhaps TRBD2 as D (5 bases). Germline CDR1 is MNHEY and CDR2 is SVGAGI. Trimming took 6 bases from V and 7 from J, leaving 18 bases between them. The CDR3 is made up of 15 amino acids. The CDR3: CASRRVPTGDGELFF. The CDR3 nucleotides are TGTGCCAGCAGAAGGGTACCGACCGGGGACGGGGAGCTGTTTTTT.

This chain links TRBV19 with TRBJ2-7; perhaps TRBD1 as D (5 bases). The germline V gene has CDR1 LNHDA and CDR2 SQIVND (reference sequence). Trimming cost V 3 bases and J 2 bases, with 20 bases left between them. The CDR3 is 17 amino acids. CDR3 in DNA: TGTGCCAGTAGTATCACCTGGATGGACAACCCCACCTACGAGCAGTACTTC. Translation gives CASSITWMDNPTYEQYF.

Concerning this clone: One end of the junction does not line up with germline, which may come from a read error. The chain carries TRBV7-7 and TRBJ2-2; maybe TRBD1 (5 bases). The CDR3 loop spans 14 amino acids. Germline V gene data show CDR1 as SSHAT and CDR2 as FNYEAQ (reference sequence). CDR3 coding DNA: TGTGCTAGCAGCTTATATGACAGCACCGGGGAGCTGTTTTTT. It is translated as CASSLYDSTGELFF.

This clone was observed at least ten times. This chain uses TRBV11-2 with TRBJ2-7, with 10 positions matching TRBD2. Germline loops: CDR1 SGHAT, CDR2 FQNNGV. The CDR3 is made up of 16 amino acids. Losses at the gene ends were 0 bases for V and 7 bases for J; bases not matched to a gene: 9. CDR3 sequence reads: CASSLDLGSGGREQYF. CDR3 DNA: TGTGCCAGCAGCTTAGATCTGGGTAGCGGGGGGAGGGAGCAGTACTTC.

CDR3 residues: CAWSFTSGQGAGNTIYF. CDR3 nucleotide sequence: TGTGCCTGGAGCTTCACCTCGGGACAGGGGGCTGGAAACACCATATATTTT. The chain is built from TRBV30 and TRBJ1-3; TRBD1 matches at 11 bases. V gave up 3 bases and J gave up 2 bases; unmatched junction bases: 9. This CDR3 is 17 amino acids long. Germline V lookup: CDR1 GTSNPN, CDR2 SVGIG (reference sequence).

The rearrangement links TRBV5-1 to TRBJ1-1; D might be TRBD1 (5 bases). The V and J ends lost 3 bases and 5 bases respectively, with 14 bases between them. Germline V gene lookup returns CDR1 SGHRS and CDR2 YFSETQ. This CDR3 has 14 amino acids. This chain's CDR3 is CASSSTEFGTEAFF. CDR3 coding DNA: TGCGCCAGCAGCTCGACAGAATTCGGAACTGAAGCTTTCTTT.

CDR3 residues: CASSTDRRQPQHF. The CDR3 nucleotides are TGTGCCAGCAGTACGGACAGGCGTCAGCCCCAGCATTTT. The V gene is TRBV7-9, the J gene TRBJ1-5; 7 nucleotides line up with TRBD1. Germline assignment: CDR1 SEHNR and CDR2 FQNEAQ (reference sequence). The CDR3 is 13 residues long. J gave up 6 bases and V 6 bases, and 5 bases lay outside the gene matches. The full variable domain, rest sourced from reference TRBV7-9 and TRBJ1-5, is DTGVSQNPRHKITKRGQNVTFRCDPISEHNRLYWYRQTLGQGPEFLTYFQNEAQLEKSRLLSDRFSAERPKGSFSTLEIQRTEQGDSAMYLCASSTDRRQPQHFGDGTRLSIL.